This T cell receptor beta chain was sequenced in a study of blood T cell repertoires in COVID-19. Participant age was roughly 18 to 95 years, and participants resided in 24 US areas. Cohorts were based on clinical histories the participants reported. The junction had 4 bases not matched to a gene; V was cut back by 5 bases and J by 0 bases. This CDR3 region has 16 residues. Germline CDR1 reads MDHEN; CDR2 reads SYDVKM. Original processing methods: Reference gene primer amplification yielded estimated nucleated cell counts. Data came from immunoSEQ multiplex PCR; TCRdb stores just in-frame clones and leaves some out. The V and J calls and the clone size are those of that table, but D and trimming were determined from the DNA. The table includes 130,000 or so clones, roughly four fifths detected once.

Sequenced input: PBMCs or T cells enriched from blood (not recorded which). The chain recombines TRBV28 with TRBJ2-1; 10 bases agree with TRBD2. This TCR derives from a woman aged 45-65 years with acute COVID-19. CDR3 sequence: CASSTASGSSYNEQFF. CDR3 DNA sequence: TGTGCCAGCAGTACCGCTAGCGGGAGCTCCTACAATGAGCAGTTCTTC.